These T cell receptor beta chains were read from a single sample in a study of T cell responses to AZD1222 COVID-19 vaccine. Repertoires were generated with immunoSEQ multiplex PCR, while TCRdb's copy carries only in-frame clones and drops some. The sample has 84,000 or so clones, 80% to 90% seen once. Here the sequenced sample was peripheral blood, taken on day 0 of AZD1222 vaccination. The source of these receptors is an adult in good health. Each CDR3 is given without its conserved first and last residue.

v_call	j_call	cdr3_aa
TRBV6-5	TRBJ1-2	ASTMNPVGDYGYT
TRBV7-2	TRBJ1-6	ASSQPRQGSYNSPLH
TRBV4-3	TRBJ2-2	ASSQNGRSVTGELF
TRBV28	TRBJ2-1	ASRGPYNEQF
TRBV6-6	TRBJ1-5	ASSYASGSAQPQH
TRBV6-5	TRBJ1-5	ASSYVGGRNQPQH
TRBV7-7	TRBJ2-7	ASSPGPSAYEQY
TRBV27	TRBJ2-6	ASSPDGSGANVLT
TRBV18	TRBJ2-7	ASSRDNYEQY
TRBV19	TRBJ1-2	ASSIRRQGVSSNYGYT
TRBV7-2	TRBJ1-1	ASSLEAGGGTEAF
TRBV7-8	TRBJ1-3	ASRGVGGSGNTIY
TRBV9	TRBJ2-5	ASSASARGAGETQY
TRBV7-3	TRBJ2-2	ASSARSPGELF
TRBV7-2	TRBJ1-5	ASSFTGVQPQH
TRBV18	TRBJ2-1	ASSPPAGDNEQF
TRBV4-1	TRBJ1-5	ASSPGTANQPQH
TRBV19	TRBJ1-4	ASSLQGARDEKLF
TRBV18	TRBJ1-3	ASSPQGSTAGNTIY
TRBV11-2	TRBJ2-7	ASSFSTYEQY
TRBV18	TRBJ2-6	ASSPGQGTPGANVLT
TRBV6-4	TRBJ1-2	ASSEELNYGYT
TRBV19	TRBJ2-7	ASSNLAGGGYEQY
TRBV27	TRBJ1-1	ASSSLIRPTEAF
TRBV2	TRBJ2-5	ASRKDRGGETQY
TRBV2	TRBJ1-2	ASIRQGYGYT
TRBV5-1	TRBJ2-3	ASRGIQSTDTQY
TRBV5-3	TRBJ1-3	ARSFGEQDSGNTIY
TRBV19	TRBJ2-7	ASSPGANSYEQY
TRBV11-3	TRBJ1-6	ASSLVWGENSPLH
TRBV28	TRBJ2-7	ASSRGQGEAEQY
TRBV5-1	TRBJ2-5	ASSFTGGGGAVETQY
TRBV7-8	TRBJ1-5	ASSLAFGNQPQH
TRBV28	TRBJ1-4	ASSLPHGTGTEKLF
TRBV5-1	TRBJ2-2	ASSLAQGQARPGELF
TRBV2	TRBJ1-2	ASSEAAPAGLYGYT
TRBV19	TRBJ2-6	ASRTGTGANVLT
TRBV29-1	TRBJ1-1	SVRSHMNTEAF
TRBV29-1	TRBJ2-5	SVDLPREVQETQY
TRBV29-1	TRBJ2-7	SVERDGYEQY
TRBV27	TRBJ1-1	ASSLPRTAMNTEAF
TRBV28	TRBJ2-7	ASSSPARTLAGGAYEQY
TRBV10-3	TRBJ2-7	AIREQGKGEQY
TRBV4-1	TRBJ2-7	ASSQGGDPSYEQY
TRBV4-2	TRBJ1-1	ASSQDDPGQGYTEAF
TRBV7-2	TRBJ1-4	ASSYRQGNFEKLF
TRBV5-1	TRBJ2-7	ASSPGGGSYEQY
TRBV29-1	TRBJ1-1	SVEVTGGGTEAF
TRBV11-3	TRBJ2-7	ASSFSPSAGLSHEQY
TRBV6-5	TRBJ1-2	ASRPTGTGKSGYT
TRBV24-1	TRBJ2-1	ATRVGGVGDEQF
TRBV27	TRBJ2-3	ASSLSGSFGDTQY
TRBV5-4	TRBJ2-3	ASSFGPDTQY